Listed below are T cell receptor beta chains from one sample, sequenced in a study of shared clonotypes between healthy human individuals. Sequencing used immunoSEQ multiplex PCR; TCRdb keeps in-frame clones, though not all of them. The data contain approximately 2.5 million clones, roughly 93% of them singletons. Sequenced sample: naive CD4+ T cells from PBMCs. These receptors all come from a man aged 18 to 29 in good health. Some clones in this sample may be carry-over from other donors' samples. The CDR3 runs from the conserved cysteine through the conserved F or W. D genes are given only for firm matches. Clone size, where shown, is once, few, many, or a class for clones that have expanded.

d_call	v_call	clone_size	j_call	cdr3_nt	cdr3_aa
.	TRBV19	.	TRBJ1-1	TGTGCCAGTAACAGAGGGATGAACACTGAAGCTTTCTTT	CASNRGMNTEAFF
.	TRBV5-6	.	TRBJ1-6	TGTGCCAGCAGCGCGGATACAGGGAGCTCCTATAATTCACCCCTCCACTTT	CASSADTGSSYNSPLHF
TRBD2	TRBV7-9	.	TRBJ2-7	TGTGCCAGCAGCGGAGGACTAGCGGGATCCTACGAGCAGTACTTC	CASSGGLAGSYEQYF
TRBD2	TRBV5-1	.	TRBJ2-1	TGCGCCAGCAGCCGAACGCTAGCGGGAGAAAACAATGAGCAGTTCTTC	CASSRTLAGENNEQFF
.	TRBV28	.	TRBJ2-1	TGTGCCAGCAGTTTAGGGGGGACCTACAATGAGCAGTTCTTC	CASSLGGTYNEQFF
TRBD2	TRBV7-8	few	TRBJ2-4	TGTGCCAGCGGGCCATATTTAGCGGGAAGCATTCAGTACTTC	CASGPYLAGSIQYF
TRBD1	TRBV6-5	.	TRBJ1-1	TGTGCCAGCAGTGCAGGGGGCTCTGAAGCTTTCTTT	CASSAGGSEAFF
TRBD1	TRBV6-4	once	TRBJ2-5	TGTGCCAGCAGTACCGGATCCGGACAGGGGCAAGAGACCCAGTACTTC	CASSTGSGQGQETQYF
.	TRBV5-6	once	TRBJ2-6	TGTGCCAGCAGCTTGGCTGCGAGCTCTGGGGCCAACGTCCTGACTTTC	CASSLAASSGANVLTF
.	TRBV7-9	.	TRBJ2-7	TGTGCCAGCAGCTTATCGCTTGGGGGGGCCGGGCAGTACTTC	CASSLSLGGAGQYF
TRBD1	TRBV5-4	once	TRBJ2-7	TGTGCCAGCAGCTCCGGGACAGGGCGTTTTTACGAGCAGTACTTC	CASSSGTGRFYEQYF
TRBD1	TRBV5-1	.	TRBJ1-1	TGCGCCAGCAGCTTCCACAGGGGCTCTGAAGCTTTCTTT	CASSFHRGSEAFF
TRBD2	TRBV6-1	.	TRBJ2-7	TGTGCCAGCAGCGAAGCGGGAGAGACCGGCGAGCAGTACTTC	CASSEAGETGEQYF
.	TRBV5-1	.	TRBJ1-1	TGCGCCAGCAGCTTGGCAACGCGAGGCACGAACACTGAAGCTTTCTTT	CASSLATRGTNTEAFF
.	TRBV11-2	once	TRBJ2-2	TGTGCCAGCAGCTTCTATATTGGGGAGCTGTTTTTT	CASSFYIGELFF
TRBD1	TRBV5-1	.	TRBJ1-2	TGCGCCAGCAGCCCAGGGACAGGGGGCGAATTGAGGTACACCTTC	CASSPGTGGELRYTF
.	TRBV10-3	.	TRBJ2-5	TGTGCCATCAGTGAGATTGGTAGCGGAGGACCCGGCGGGACCCAGTACTTC	CAISEIGSGGPGGTQYF
TRBD1	TRBV18	.	TRBJ1-2	TGTGCCAGCTCACCCGGACAGGGGGATGGCTACACCTTC	CASSPGQGDGYTF
.	TRBV6-5	.	TRBJ2-7	TGTGCCAGCAGCCCCCTTGTCAGGTTGGGCTACGAGCAGTACTTC	CASSPLVRLGYEQYF
.	TRBV29-1	once	TRBJ2-5	TGCAGCGTTCAGACGGATCAAGAGACCCAGTACTTC	CSVQTDQETQYF
.	TRBV27	.	TRBJ2-1	TGTGCCAGCAGTTTCCGGACCTACAATGAGCAGTTCTTC	CASSFRTYNEQFF
.	TRBV6-6	.	TRBJ2-1	TGTGCCAGCTACAGAAGTTACTACAATGAGCAGTTCTTC	CASYRSYYNEQFF
.	TRBV11-3	.	TRBJ2-1	TGTGCCAGCACCCGGGGGAGTTCCTACAATGAGCAGTTCTTC	CASTRGSSYNEQFF
.	TRBV18	.	TRBJ2-1	TGTGCCAGCTCCCCCAGGGGGGTAGCTTGGAATGAGCAGTTCTTC	CASSPRGVAWNEQFF
.	TRBV6-1	.	TRBJ1-3	TGTGCCAGCAGCCCCCGTGGGAGCACCATATATTTT	CASSPRGSTIYF
.	TRBV5-1	.	TRBJ2-5	TGCGCCAGCAGCTTGGGGAACCAAGCGGAGACCCAGTACTTC	CASSLGNQAETQYF
TRBD1	TRBV9	.	TRBJ1-4	TGTGCCAGCGGGCAGCGGGACAGGGTGCCAACTAATGAAAAACTGTTTTTT	CASGQRDRVPTNEKLFF
TRBD1	TRBV5-1	.	TRBJ2-5	TGCGCCAGCAGCTTGGACGGGACAGGGGGGGAGACCCAGTACTTC	CASSLDGTGGETQYF
.	TRBV20-1	.	TRBJ1-1	TGCAGTGCTAGAGGACGGACTGAAGCTTTCTTT	CSARGRTEAFF
.	TRBV29-1	once	TRBJ1-1	TGCAGCGTTGATCAGGGGAACACTGAAGCTTTCTTT	CSVDQGNTEAFF
.	TRBV25-1	.	TRBJ2-6	TGTGCCAGCAGTGATCCCGGGTCTGGGGCCAACGTCCTGACTTTC	CASSDPGSGANVLTF
TRBD2	TRBV9	.	TRBJ2-7	TGTGCCAGCAGCCCGACGGAGGGCGGGAGCTCCTACGAGCAGTACTTC	CASSPTEGGSSYEQYF
TRBD2	TRBV7-2	.	TRBJ2-5	TGTGCCAGCAACCTAGAAGGCTCTAGCGGGAGGGCCCGGGGGACCCAGTACTTC	CASNLEGSSGRARGTQYF
.	TRBV28	.	TRBJ2-2	TGTGCCAGCAGTTACCTTACAGGGTCGGGCGGGGAGCTGTTTTTT	CASSYLTGSGGELFF
TRBD2	TRBV5-6	.	TRBJ2-7	TGTGCCAGCAGCTTGGTTTCGACTAGCGGGAGTTTTATCTACGAGCAGTACTTC	CASSLVSTSGSFIYEQYF
TRBD2	TRBV7-2	.	TRBJ2-1	TGTGCCAGCAGCTTAGTTTGGGGGGGAGCCTACAATGAGCAGTTCTTC	CASSLVWGGAYNEQFF
.	TRBV15	.	TRBJ2-5	TGTGCCACCAGCAGAGCACTCGGGGGGCGAGGTGAGACCCAGTACTTC	CATSRALGGRGETQYF
TRBD1	TRBV5-6	once	TRBJ1-2	TGTGCCAGCAGCCCTGGGGGGACAGGGGTCTATGGCTACACCTTC	CASSPGGTGVYGYTF
.	TRBV18	once	TRBJ2-3	TGTGCCAGCTCACCGGGTAGCACAGATACGCAGTATTTT	CASSPGSTDTQYF
.	TRBV29-1	.	TRBJ2-1	TGCAGCGTTAGTAGGGTTGGCTACAATGAGCAGTTCTTC	CSVSRVGYNEQFF